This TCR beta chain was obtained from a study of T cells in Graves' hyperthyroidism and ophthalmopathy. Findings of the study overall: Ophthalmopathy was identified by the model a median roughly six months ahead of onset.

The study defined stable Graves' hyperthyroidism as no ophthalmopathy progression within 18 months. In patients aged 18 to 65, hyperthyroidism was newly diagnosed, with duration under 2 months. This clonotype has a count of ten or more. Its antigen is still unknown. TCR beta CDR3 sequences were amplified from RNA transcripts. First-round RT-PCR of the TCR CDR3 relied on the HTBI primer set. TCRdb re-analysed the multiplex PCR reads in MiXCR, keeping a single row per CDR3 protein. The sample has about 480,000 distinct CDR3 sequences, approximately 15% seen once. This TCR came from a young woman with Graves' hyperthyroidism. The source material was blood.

Here the CDR3 DNA reads TGTGCCAGCAGTTTCTCTAGCACAGATACGCAGTATTTT. Translation gives CASSFSSTDTQYF. V and J are TRBV28 and TRBJ2-3; no definite D call. Germline V gene lookup returns CDR1 MDHEN and CDR2 SYDVKM. The CDR3 is 13 amino acids. V shed 3 bases and J shed 0 bases, with 4 bases lying between them.